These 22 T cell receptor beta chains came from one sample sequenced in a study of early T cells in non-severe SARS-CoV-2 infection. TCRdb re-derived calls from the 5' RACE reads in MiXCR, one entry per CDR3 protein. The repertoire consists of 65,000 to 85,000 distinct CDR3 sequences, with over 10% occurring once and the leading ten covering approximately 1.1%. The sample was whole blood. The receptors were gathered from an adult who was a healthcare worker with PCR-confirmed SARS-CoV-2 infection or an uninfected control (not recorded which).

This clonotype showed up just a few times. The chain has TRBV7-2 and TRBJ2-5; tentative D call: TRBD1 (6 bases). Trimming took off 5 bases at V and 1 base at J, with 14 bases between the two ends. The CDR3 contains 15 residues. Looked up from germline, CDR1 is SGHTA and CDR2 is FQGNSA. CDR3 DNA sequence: TGTGCCAGCAGCCAAAACAGGGCCCGCCAAGAGACCCAGTACTTC. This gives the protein CASSQNRARQETQYF. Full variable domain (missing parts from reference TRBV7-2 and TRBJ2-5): GAGVSQSPSNKVTEKGKDVELRCDPISGHTALYWYRQSLGQGLEFLIYFQGNSAPDKSGLPSDRFSAERTGGSVSTLTIQRTQQEDSAVYLCASSQNRARQETQYFGPGTRLLVL.

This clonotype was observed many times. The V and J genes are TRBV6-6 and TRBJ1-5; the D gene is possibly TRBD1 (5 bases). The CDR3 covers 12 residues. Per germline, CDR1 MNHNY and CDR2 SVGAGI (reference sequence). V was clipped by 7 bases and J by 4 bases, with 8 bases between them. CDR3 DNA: TGTGCCAGCACGGGGGATAATCAGCCCCAGCATTTT. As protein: CASTGDNQPQHF.

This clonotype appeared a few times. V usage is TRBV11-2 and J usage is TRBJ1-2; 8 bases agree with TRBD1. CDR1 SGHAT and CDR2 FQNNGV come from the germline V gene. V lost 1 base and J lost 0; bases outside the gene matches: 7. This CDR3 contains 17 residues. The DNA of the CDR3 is TGTGCCAGCAGCTTAGCTCTGACAGGGGAAGCTAACTATGGCTACACCTTC. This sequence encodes CASSLALTGEANYGYTF.

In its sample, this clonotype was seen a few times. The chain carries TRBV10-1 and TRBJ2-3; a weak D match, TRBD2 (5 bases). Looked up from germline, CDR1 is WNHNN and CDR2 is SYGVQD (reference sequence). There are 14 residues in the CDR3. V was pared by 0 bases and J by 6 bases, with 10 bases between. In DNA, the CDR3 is TGCGCCAGCAGTGAGTCGAATGGCGGGGATACGCAGTATTTT. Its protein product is CASSESNGGDTQYF.

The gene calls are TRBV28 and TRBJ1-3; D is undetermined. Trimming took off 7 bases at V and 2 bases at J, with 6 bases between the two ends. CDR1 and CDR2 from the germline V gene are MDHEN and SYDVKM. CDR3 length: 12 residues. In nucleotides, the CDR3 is TGTGCCAGCAACCGGGCTGGAAACACCATATATTTT. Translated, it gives CASNRAGNTIYF. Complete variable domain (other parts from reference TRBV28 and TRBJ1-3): DVKVTQSSRYLVKRTGEKVFLECVQDMDHENMFWYRQDPGLGLRLIYFSYDVKMKEKGDIPEGYSVSREKKERFSLILESASTNQTSMYLCASNRAGNTIYFGEGSWLTVV.

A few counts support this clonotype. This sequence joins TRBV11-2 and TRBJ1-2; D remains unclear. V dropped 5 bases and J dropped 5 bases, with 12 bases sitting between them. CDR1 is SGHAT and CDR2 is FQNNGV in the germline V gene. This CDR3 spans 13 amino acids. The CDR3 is CASSPKTGYGYTF. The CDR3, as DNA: TGTGCCAGCAGCCCCAAGACCGGTTATGGCTACACCTTC.

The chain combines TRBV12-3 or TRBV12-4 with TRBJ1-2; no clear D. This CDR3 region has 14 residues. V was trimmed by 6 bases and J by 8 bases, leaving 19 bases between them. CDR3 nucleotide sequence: TGTGCCAGCAGCCCCATTGTGGGAATTGACGGCTACACCTTC. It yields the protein CASSPIVGIDGYTF.

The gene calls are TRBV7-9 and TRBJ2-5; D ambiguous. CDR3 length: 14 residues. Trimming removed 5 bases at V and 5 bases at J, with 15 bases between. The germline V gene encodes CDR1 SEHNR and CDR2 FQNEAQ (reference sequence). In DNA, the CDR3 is TGTGCCAGCAGCGCATACCACCTGGGGGAGACCCAGTACTTC. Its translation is CASSAYHLGETQYF.

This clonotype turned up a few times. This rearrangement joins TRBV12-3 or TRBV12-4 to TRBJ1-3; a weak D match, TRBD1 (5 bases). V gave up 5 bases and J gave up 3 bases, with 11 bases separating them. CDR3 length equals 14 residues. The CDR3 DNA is TGTGCCAGCAGTCCTCTCGGGGGTGGAAACACCATATATTTT. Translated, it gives CASSPLGGGNTIYF.

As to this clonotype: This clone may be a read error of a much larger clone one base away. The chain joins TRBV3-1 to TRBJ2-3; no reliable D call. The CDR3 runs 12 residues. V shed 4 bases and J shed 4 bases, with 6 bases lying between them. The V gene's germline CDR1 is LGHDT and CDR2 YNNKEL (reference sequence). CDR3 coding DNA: TGTGCCAGCAGCCCGACCCCAGATACGCAGTATTTT. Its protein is CASSPTPDTQYF.

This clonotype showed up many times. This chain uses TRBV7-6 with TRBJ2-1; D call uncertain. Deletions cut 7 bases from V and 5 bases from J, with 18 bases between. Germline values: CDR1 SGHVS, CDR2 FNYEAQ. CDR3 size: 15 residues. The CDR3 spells CASTPIFGLDNEQFF. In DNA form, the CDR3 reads TGTGCCAGCACCCCCATCTTCGGGTTGGACAATGAGCAGTTCTTC.

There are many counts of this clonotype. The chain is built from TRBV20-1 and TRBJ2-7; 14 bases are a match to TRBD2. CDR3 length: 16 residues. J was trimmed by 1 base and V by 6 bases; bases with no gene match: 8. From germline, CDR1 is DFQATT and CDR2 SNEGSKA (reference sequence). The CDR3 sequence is CSAAPGLAGESYEQYF. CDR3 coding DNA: TGCAGTGCGGCCCCGGGACTAGCGGGAGAATCCTACGAGCAGTACTTC.

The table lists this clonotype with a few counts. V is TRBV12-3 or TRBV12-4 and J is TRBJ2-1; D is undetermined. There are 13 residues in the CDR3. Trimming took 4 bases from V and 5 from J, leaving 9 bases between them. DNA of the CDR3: TGTGCCAGCAGTTCCCCTAGAAACAATGAGCAGTTCTTC. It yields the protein CASSSPRNNEQFF.

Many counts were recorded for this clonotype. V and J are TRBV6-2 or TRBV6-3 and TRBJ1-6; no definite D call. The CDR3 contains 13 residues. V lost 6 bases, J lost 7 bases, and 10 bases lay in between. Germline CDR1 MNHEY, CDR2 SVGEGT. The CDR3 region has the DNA TGTGCCAGCAGCGTACAGAAGAATTCACCCCTCCACTTT. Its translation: CASSVQKNSPLHF.

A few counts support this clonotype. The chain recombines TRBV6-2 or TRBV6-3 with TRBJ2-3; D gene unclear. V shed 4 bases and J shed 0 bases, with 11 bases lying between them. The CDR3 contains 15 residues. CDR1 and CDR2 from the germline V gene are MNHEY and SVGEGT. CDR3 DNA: TGTGCCAGCAGTTCAAGGAGAGCTAGCACAGATACGCAGTATTTT. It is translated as CASSSRRASTDTQYF.

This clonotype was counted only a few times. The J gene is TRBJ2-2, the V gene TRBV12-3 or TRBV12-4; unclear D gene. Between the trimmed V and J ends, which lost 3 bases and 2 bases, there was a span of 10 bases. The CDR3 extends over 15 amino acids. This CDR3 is CASSFRSPNTGELFF. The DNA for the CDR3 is TGTGCCAGCAGTTTTAGATCCCCCAACACCGGGGAGCTGTTTTTT.

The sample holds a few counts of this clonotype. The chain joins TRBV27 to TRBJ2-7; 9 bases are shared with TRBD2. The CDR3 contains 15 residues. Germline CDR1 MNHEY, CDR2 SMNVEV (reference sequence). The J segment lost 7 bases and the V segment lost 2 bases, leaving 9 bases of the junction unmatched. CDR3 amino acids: CASSLAGGPFWEQYF. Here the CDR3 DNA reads TGTGCCAGCAGTTTAGCGGGAGGGCCATTTTGGGAGCAGTACTTC.

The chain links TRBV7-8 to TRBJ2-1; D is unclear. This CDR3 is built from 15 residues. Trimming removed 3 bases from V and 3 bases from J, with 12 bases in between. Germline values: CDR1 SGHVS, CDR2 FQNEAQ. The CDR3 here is CASSLLDTNYNEQFF. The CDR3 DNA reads TGTGCCAGCAGCTTGCTAGACACGAACTACAATGAGCAGTTCTTC.

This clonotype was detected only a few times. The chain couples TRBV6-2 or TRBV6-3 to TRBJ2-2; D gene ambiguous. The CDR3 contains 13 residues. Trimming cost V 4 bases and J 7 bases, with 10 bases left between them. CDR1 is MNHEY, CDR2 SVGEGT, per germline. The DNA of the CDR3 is TGTGCCAGCAGTTCCCCGGAACGCGGGGAGCTGTTTTTT. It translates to CASSSPERGELFF.

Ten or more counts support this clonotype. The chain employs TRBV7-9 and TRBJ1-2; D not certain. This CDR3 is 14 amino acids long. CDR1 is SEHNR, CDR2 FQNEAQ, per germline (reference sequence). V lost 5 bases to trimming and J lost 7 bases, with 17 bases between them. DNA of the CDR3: TGTGCCAGCAGCGCCGGATGGAGTCCAGGTGGCTACACCTTC. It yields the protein CASSAGWSPGGYTF.

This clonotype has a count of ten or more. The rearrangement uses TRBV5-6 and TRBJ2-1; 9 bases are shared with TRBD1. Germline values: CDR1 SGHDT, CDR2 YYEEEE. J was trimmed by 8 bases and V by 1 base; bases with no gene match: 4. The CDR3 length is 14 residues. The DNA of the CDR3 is TGTGCCAGCAGCTTGTGGGACAGGGAACATGAGCAGTTCTTC. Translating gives CASSLWDREHEQFF.

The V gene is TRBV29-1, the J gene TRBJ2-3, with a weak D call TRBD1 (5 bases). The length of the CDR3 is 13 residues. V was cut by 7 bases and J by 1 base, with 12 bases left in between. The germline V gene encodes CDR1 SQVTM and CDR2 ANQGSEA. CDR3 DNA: TGCAGCGGCGATCAGGGTGGCACAGATACGCAGTATTTT. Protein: CSGDQGGTDTQYF.